Listed here are 3 T cell receptor beta chains from one sample, sequenced in a study of T cell responses to AZD1222 COVID-19 vaccine. Produced via immunoSEQ multiplex PCR; TCRdb's table is partial and in-frame only. The sample yields 95,000 to 150,000 clones, 92% seen once. Sequencing used peripheral blood, obtained on day 0 of AZD1222 vaccination. The receptors stem from an adult in good health.

The gene calls are TRBV7-2 and TRBJ2-7; D gene ambiguous. Germline CDR1 SGHTA, CDR2 FQGNSA. The CDR3 has 15 amino acids. V lost 1 base to trimming and J lost 0 bases, with 10 bases between them. This CDR3 reads CASSLGVTSSYEQYV. Written as DNA, the CDR3 is TGTGCCAGCAGCTTAGGAGTCACCAGCTCCTACGAGCAGTACGTC.

This chain links TRBV2 with TRBJ1-3; weak D call: TRBD1 (5 bases). The CDR3 is 14 residues long. CDR1 and CDR2 from the germline V gene are SNHLY and FYNNEI. Trimming removed 6 bases from V and 0 bases from J, with 9 bases in between. CDR3 sequence (DNA): TGTGCCAGCAGGCCGGGGGGCTCTGGAAACACCATATATTTT. Protein sequence: CASRPGGSGNTIYF.

The V gene is TRBV9, the J gene TRBJ1-3; TRBD1 is a possible D gene (6 bases). The V gene lost 3 bases and the J gene lost 3 bases, with 22 bases spanning the gap. CDR3 length: 18 residues. Germline loops: CDR1 SGDLS, CDR2 YYNGEE. CDR3 amino acids: CASSDDRRGTIVGNTIYF. The CDR3 bases are TGTGCCAGCAGCGACGACCGTAGAGGGACAATAGTTGGAAACACCATATATTTT.